This T cell receptor (beta chain) is drawn from a study of blood T cell repertoires in COVID-19. TCRdb keeps only in-frame clones here, not all; method: immunoSEQ multiplex PCR. This table has 50,000 to 75,000 clones, around 77% appearing once. The V gene end was trimmed by 5 bases and the J gene end by 3 bases; junction bases not matched to a gene: 8. The CDR3 runs to 17 residues. CDR1 and CDR2 from the germline V gene are SEHNR and FQNEAQ (reference sequence). This sequence joins TRBV7-9 and TRBJ1-6; the match to TRBD1 covers 9 bases. The receptor was isolated from a man of 80 years or more with active or convalescent COVID-19. Material: peripheral blood. CDR3 residues: CASSLGTGTFYNSPLHF. The DNA for the CDR3 is TGTGCCAGCAGCCTGGGGACAGGGACTTTCTATAATTCACCCCTCCACTTT.